This is a list of T cell receptor beta chains from one sample in a study of control samples from healthy donors and cancer patients. Assay: immunoSEQ multiplex PCR; the TCRdb copy retains only in-frame clones and omits some. The repertoire holds roughly 370,000 clones, with around 90% as singletons. Sequenced sample: PBMCs. Receptors were obtained from a man in his forties with head and neck cancer. The CDR3 runs from the conserved cysteine through the conserved F or W. D genes are given only for firm matches. Part of the rows lack a size; the others show once, few, many or a class for expanded clones.

CDR3nt: TGTGCCAGCAGCCCTCACGTGACAGGGACCAATTCACCCCTCCACTTT
CDR3aa: CASSPHVTGTNSPLHF
d_gene: TRBD1
abundance: NA
j_gene: TRBJ1-6
v_gene: TRBV11-2

CDR3nt: TGTGCCAGCAGCCACCGTGGGCTTCGCAATCAGCCCCAGCATTTT
CDR3aa: CASSHRGLRNQPQHF
d_gene: NA
abundance: few
j_gene: TRBJ1-5
v_gene: TRBV5-6

CDR3nt: TGTGCCAGCAGCCAGACCGGGACAAGAAGCACAGATACGCAGTATTTT
CDR3aa: CASSQTGTRSTDTQYF
d_gene: NA
abundance: NA
j_gene: TRBJ2-3
v_gene: TRBV5-6

CDR3nt: TGTGCCAGCTCCCTAGATCCGAGCTCTGGGGCCAACGTCCTGACTTTC
CDR3aa: CASSLDPSSGANVLTF
d_gene: NA
abundance: NA
j_gene: TRBJ2-6
v_gene: TRBV18

CDR3nt: TGCAGTGCTAGTGAGATGGGGACAGGGGCTTTCTTT
CDR3aa: CSASEMGTGAFF
d_gene: TRBD1
abundance: once
j_gene: TRBJ1-1
v_gene: TRBV20-1

CDR3nt: TGCGCCAGCAGCCCTCGGACAGGGGGGCTCAATGAGCAGTTCTTC
CDR3aa: CASSPRTGGLNEQFF
d_gene: TRBD1
abundance: NA
j_gene: TRBJ2-1
v_gene: TRBV4-3

CDR3nt: TGTGCCAGCTCACCCCCCCACACAGATACGCAGTATTTT
CDR3aa: CASSPPHTDTQYF
d_gene: NA
abundance: NA
j_gene: TRBJ2-3
v_gene: TRBV18

CDR3nt: TGTGCCAGCCGACAGGGTCCCGCAAACACCATATATTTT
CDR3aa: CASRQGPANTIYF
d_gene: TRBD1
abundance: NA
j_gene: TRBJ1-3
v_gene: TRBV19

CDR3nt: TGTGCCAGCAGTTACGGGGGCCAGAACTATGGCTACACCTTC
CDR3aa: CASSYGGQNYGYTF
d_gene: NA
abundance: NA
j_gene: TRBJ1-2
v_gene: TRBV6-5

CDR3nt: TGTGCCAGTAGGGGGGACAGGGGATTTCCTAATGAAAAACTGTTTTTT
CDR3aa: CASRGDRGFPNEKLFF
d_gene: TRBD1
abundance: NA
j_gene: TRBJ1-4
v_gene: TRBV28

CDR3nt: TGTGCCAGCAGTTTACCCCGGACAGGGCATCAGCCCCAGCATTTT
CDR3aa: CASSLPRTGHQPQHF
d_gene: TRBD1
abundance: once
j_gene: TRBJ1-5
v_gene: TRBV28

CDR3nt: TGTGCCAGCAATCAGACAGGGGGCGAAATGGGTTCACCCCTCCACTTT
CDR3aa: CASNQTGGEMGSPLHF
d_gene: TRBD1
abundance: once
j_gene: TRBJ1-6
v_gene: TRBV27

CDR3nt: TGTGCCAGCAGAGTCTCCAGGGGGGAAGGATATAGCAATCAGCCCCAGCATTTT
CDR3aa: CASRVSRGEGYSNQPQHF
d_gene: TRBD1
abundance: few
j_gene: TRBJ1-5
v_gene: TRBV2

CDR3nt: TGTGCCAGCAGCTTACTAGCGGGCGCTTCGTCCGAGCAGTACTTC
CDR3aa: CASSLLAGASSEQYF
d_gene: TRBD2
abundance: NA
j_gene: TRBJ2-7
v_gene: TRBV11-2

CDR3nt: TGTGCCAGCAGCCAGTGGAGGGGCCAAGAGACCCAGTACTTC
CDR3aa: CASSQWRGQETQYF
d_gene: NA
abundance: NA
j_gene: TRBJ2-5
v_gene: TRBV3-1/TRBV3-2

CDR3nt: TGTGCCAGCAGCGTAACCAGGGGAAATTCACCCCTCCACTTT
CDR3aa: CASSVTRGNSPLHF
d_gene: NA
abundance: NA
j_gene: TRBJ1-6
v_gene: TRBV27

CDR3nt: TGTGCTAGCAGCGGAGCCGGGGGGGGCCTGGAAGAGACCCAGTACTTC
CDR3aa: CASSGAGGGLEETQYF
d_gene: TRBD2
abundance: NA
j_gene: TRBJ2-5
v_gene: TRBV7-7

CDR3nt: TGTGCCACCTCCGAACAGGGGGGCTCACCCCTCCACTTT
CDR3aa: CATSEQGGSPLHF
d_gene: TRBD1
abundance: NA
j_gene: TRBJ1-6
v_gene: TRBV6-5

CDR3nt: TGTGCCAGCAACTTTCGCGGGGCAAGCACAGATACGCAGTATTTT
CDR3aa: CASNFRGASTDTQYF
d_gene: NA
abundance: NA
j_gene: TRBJ2-3
v_gene: TRBV6-5

CDR3nt: TGTGCCAGCAGTTTATCGCAGCCCCATGGCTACACCTTC
CDR3aa: CASSLSQPHGYTF
d_gene: NA
abundance: NA
j_gene: TRBJ1-2
v_gene: TRBV12-3/TRBV12-4

CDR3nt: TGCAGCGTTCTACCCCAGGGCAACACTGAAGCTTTCTTT
CDR3aa: CSVLPQGNTEAFF
d_gene: NA
abundance: NA
j_gene: TRBJ1-1
v_gene: TRBV29-1

CDR3nt: TGCGCCAGCAGCTTGGACTACAGGGGGTGGCAAGAGACCCAGTACTTC
CDR3aa: CASSLDYRGWQETQYF
d_gene: TRBD1
abundance: NA
j_gene: TRBJ2-5
v_gene: TRBV5-1

CDR3nt: TGCGCCAGCAGCTTGGTACAGGGGGAAGGGCCACAAAAACTGTTTTTT
CDR3aa: CASSLVQGEGPQKLFF
d_gene: TRBD1
abundance: once
j_gene: TRBJ1-4
v_gene: TRBV5-1

CDR3nt: TGTGCCAGCAGTTTGTATTCTAGGACTCCCAATGAGCAGTTCTTC
CDR3aa: CASSLYSRTPNEQFF
d_gene: NA
abundance: NA
j_gene: TRBJ2-1
v_gene: TRBV27

CDR3nt: TGTGCCAGCAGCCACGGTTTGGGGACAGATACGCAGTATTTT
CDR3aa: CASSHGLGTDTQYF
d_gene: NA
abundance: NA
j_gene: TRBJ2-3
v_gene: TRBV4-2

CDR3nt: TGTGCCAGCACCTTAGGACGGAACACTGAAGCTTTCTTT
CDR3aa: CASTLGRNTEAFF
d_gene: NA
abundance: NA
j_gene: TRBJ1-1
v_gene: TRBV11-2

CDR3nt: TGTGCCAGCTCACCACAGCTTGGGACCCAGAGTGACGAGCAGTACTTC
CDR3aa: CASSPQLGTQSDEQYF
d_gene: NA
abundance: NA
j_gene: TRBJ2-7
v_gene: TRBV18

CDR3nt: TGTGCCATCAGGGTCACGAACACTGAAGCTTTCTTT
CDR3aa: CAIRVTNTEAFF
d_gene: NA
abundance: NA
j_gene: TRBJ1-1
v_gene: TRBV10-3

CDR3nt: TGTGCCAGCTCACCTAACCAGAACACCGGGGAGCTGTTTTTT
CDR3aa: CASSPNQNTGELFF
d_gene: NA
abundance: NA
j_gene: TRBJ2-2
v_gene: TRBV18